The 3 T cell receptor beta chains below were found in one sample sequenced in a study of T cells in localized non-small cell lung cancer. Sequencing used immunoSEQ multiplex PCR; TCRdb keeps in-frame clones, though not all of them. The table lists around 50,000 clones, just over 85% of them singletons. The specimen was peripheral blood, collected before any cancer treatment. The receptors stem from a woman between 35 and 70 years old with stage I lung adenocarcinoma.

Here the CDR3 reads CASSLFAKGDYEQYF. DNA for the CDR3: TGTGCCAGCAGCTTGTTCGCCAAAGGGGACTACGAGCAGTACTTC. The chain is built from TRBV5-6 and TRBJ2-7, with D possibly matching TRBD1 (5 bases). The CDR3 contains 15 residues. Germline loops: CDR1 SGHDT, CDR2 YYEEEE. V was shortened by 1 base and J by 3 bases, with 14 bases between the two germline ends.

CDR3 bases: TGTGCCAGCAGCCTAAACAGGGTAGGGAACATTCAGTACTTC. Translated: CASSLNRVGNIQYF. This chain uses TRBV7-2 with TRBJ2-4, with a tentative D call TRBD1 (6 bases). The CDR3 has 14 residues. In germline, CDR1 is SGHTA, CDR2 FQGNSA. Trimming took off 5 bases at V and 7 bases at J, with 15 bases between the two ends.

The chain recombines TRBV12-5 with TRBJ2-6; TRBD2 might be the D (6 bases). Germline loops: CDR1 LGHNT, CDR2 FRNRAP. The V gene lost 5 bases and the J gene lost 4 bases, with 18 bases spanning the gap. The CDR3 is 17 amino acids. In nucleotides, the CDR3 is TGTGCTAGTGGTCCCCCGACTAGTCTGTCCGGGGCCAACGTCCTGACTTTC. Translation: CASGPPTSLSGANVLTF.